Following are 9 T cell receptor beta chains from one sample sequenced in a study of blood T cell repertoires in COVID-19. Sequencing was performed with immunoSEQ multiplex PCR; in TCRdb, only in-frame clones are kept and a portion is missing. The sample has approximately 170,000 clones, about 83% seen once. The sample taken for sequencing was peripheral blood. These receptors came from an elderly woman with acute or convalescent COVID-19.

This clone was seen just once. CDR3 bases: TGCGCCAGCAGCCAAGATACGAGCGGGAGGCGCGAGCAGTACTTC. This gives the protein CASSQDTSGRREQYF. This chain uses TRBV4-3 with TRBJ2-7; 9 bases align to TRBD2. V shed 0 bases, J shed 6 bases, and the junction held 6 bases outside the gene matches. This CDR3 region has 15 residues. Per germline, CDR1 LGHNA and CDR2 YSLEER.

The chain has TRBV5-4 and TRBJ2-3; D might be TRBD2 (5 bases). V lost 1 base, J lost 3 bases, and 15 bases lay in between. The CDR3 length is 16 residues. The germline CDR1 and CDR2 sequences are SGHNT and YYREEE (reference sequence). CDR3 region: CASSLLLARSTDTQYF. Written as DNA, the CDR3 is TGTGCCAGCAGCTTGCTGCTAGCTAGGTCGACAGATACGCAGTATTTT.

This chain joins TRBV14 and TRBJ2-1; 11 bases align to TRBD2. J lost 7 bases, V lost 4 bases, and 3 bases had no gene match. Germline loops: CDR1 SGHDN, CDR2 FVKESK. The CDR3 runs 14 residues. The chain's CDR3 is CASSPRLAGNEQFF. CDR3 coding DNA: TGTGCCAGCAGCCCCCGACTAGCGGGGAATGAGCAGTTCTTC.

The rearrangement uses TRBV9 and TRBJ1-1, with 7 bases matching TRBD1. The CDR3 is made up of 14 amino acids. The J segment lost 4 bases and the V segment lost 3 bases, leaving 6 bases of the junction unmatched. The germline V gene has CDR1 SGDLS and CDR2 YYNGEE. This chain's CDR3 is CASSAQGVGTEAFF. Written as DNA, the CDR3 is TGTGCCAGCAGCGCCCAGGGGGTTGGCACTGAAGCTTTCTTT.

The chain joins TRBV7-2 to TRBJ2-7, with 9 bases lining up with TRBD2. This CDR3 has 15 amino acids. Germline lookup yields CDR1 SGHTA and CDR2 FQGNSA. V was pared by 3 bases and J by 2 bases, with 5 bases of the junction left unmatched. CDR3 sequence: CASSLQTSGTYEQYF. The CDR3 DNA follows: TGTGCCAGCAGCTTGCAGACTAGCGGAACCTACGAGCAGTACTTC.

V gene TRBV4-3 combines with J gene TRBJ1-4; TRBD1 agrees at 8 bases. The CDR3 spans 16 residues. V was pared by 0 bases and J by 7 bases, with 7 bases of the junction left unmatched. The germline V gene has CDR1 LGHNA and CDR2 YSLEER. CDR3 coding DNA: TGCGCCAGCAGCCAAGATTCAGCAGGGGGCTTTGAAAAACTGTTTTTT. Protein product: CASSQDSAGGFEKLFF.

This clone was observed once. The rearrangement uses TRBV4-3 and TRBJ1-2; TRBD1 is a possible D gene (5 bases). V was cut by 0 bases and J by 8 bases, with 13 bases left in between. Germline CDR1 is LGHNA and CDR2 is YSLEER. This CDR3 region has 14 residues. As DNA, the CDR3 is TGCGCCAGCAGCCAAGATTCGGGGGGAAGCGGCTACACCTTC. Its protein is CASSQDSGGSGYTF.

The table lists this clone with a few counts. The CDR3 loop reads CSASSGSLSEQYF. CDR3 sequence (DNA): TGCAGTGCTAGTAGCGGGAGTTTGAGCGAGCAGTACTTC. This chain uses TRBV20-1 with TRBJ2-7; 9 bases align to TRBD2. The CDR3 length is 13 residues. The germline CDR1 and CDR2 sequences are DFQATT and SNEGSKA (reference sequence). V lost 3 bases, J lost 6 bases, and 6 bases stayed unmatched.

This clone was detected only a few times. V and J are TRBV5-1 and TRBJ2-2; 11 nucleotides align to TRBD2. The CDR3 extends over 16 amino acids. In germline, CDR1 is SGHRS, CDR2 YFSETQ. The V gene end was trimmed by 3 bases and the J gene end by 6 bases; junction bases not matched to a gene: 7. The CDR3 region has the DNA TGCGCCAGCAGCTATGGGACTAGCGGAGGGCCCGGGGAGCTGTTTTTT. It codes for CASSYGTSGGPGELFF.